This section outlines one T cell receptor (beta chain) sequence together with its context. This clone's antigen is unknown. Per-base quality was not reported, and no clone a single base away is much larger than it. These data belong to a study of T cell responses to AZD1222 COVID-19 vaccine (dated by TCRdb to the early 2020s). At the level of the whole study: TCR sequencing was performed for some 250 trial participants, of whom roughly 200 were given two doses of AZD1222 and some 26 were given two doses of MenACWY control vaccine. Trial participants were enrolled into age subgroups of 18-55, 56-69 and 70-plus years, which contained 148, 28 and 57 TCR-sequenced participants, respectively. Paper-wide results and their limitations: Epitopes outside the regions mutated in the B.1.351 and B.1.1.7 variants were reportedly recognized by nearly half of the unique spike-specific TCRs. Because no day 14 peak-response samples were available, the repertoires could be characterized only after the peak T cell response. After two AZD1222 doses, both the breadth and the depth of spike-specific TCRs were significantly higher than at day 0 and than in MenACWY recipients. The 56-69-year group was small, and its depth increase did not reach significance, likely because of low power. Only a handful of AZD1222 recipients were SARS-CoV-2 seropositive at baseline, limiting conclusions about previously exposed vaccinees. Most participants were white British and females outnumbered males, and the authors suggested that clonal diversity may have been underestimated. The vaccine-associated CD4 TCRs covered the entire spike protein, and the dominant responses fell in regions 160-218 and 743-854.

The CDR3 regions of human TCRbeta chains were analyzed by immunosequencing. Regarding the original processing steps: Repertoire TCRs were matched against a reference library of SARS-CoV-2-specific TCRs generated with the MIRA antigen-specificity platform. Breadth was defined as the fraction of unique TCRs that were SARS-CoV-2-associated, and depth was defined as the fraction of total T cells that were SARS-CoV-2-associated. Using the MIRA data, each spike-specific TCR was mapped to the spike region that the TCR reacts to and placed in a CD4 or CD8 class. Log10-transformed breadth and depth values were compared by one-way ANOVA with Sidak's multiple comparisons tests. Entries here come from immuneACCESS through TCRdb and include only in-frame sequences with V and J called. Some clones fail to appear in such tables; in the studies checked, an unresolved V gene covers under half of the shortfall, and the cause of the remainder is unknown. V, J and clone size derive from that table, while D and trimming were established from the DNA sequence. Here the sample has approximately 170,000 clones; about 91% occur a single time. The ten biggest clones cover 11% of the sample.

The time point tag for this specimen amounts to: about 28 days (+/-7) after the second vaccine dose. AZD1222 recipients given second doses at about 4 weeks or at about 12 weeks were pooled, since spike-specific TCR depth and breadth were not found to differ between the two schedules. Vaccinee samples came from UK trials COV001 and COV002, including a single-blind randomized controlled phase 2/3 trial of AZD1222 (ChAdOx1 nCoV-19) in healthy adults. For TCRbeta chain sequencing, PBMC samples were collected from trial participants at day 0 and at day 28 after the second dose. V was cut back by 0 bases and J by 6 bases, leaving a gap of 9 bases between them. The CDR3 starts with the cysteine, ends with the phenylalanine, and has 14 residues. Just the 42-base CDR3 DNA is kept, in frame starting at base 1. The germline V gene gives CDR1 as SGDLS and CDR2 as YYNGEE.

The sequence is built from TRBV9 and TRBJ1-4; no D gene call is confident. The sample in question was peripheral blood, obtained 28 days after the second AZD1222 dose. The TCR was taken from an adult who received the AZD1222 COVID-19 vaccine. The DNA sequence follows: TGTGCCAGCAGCGTAGCAGGCCCTGATGAAAAACTGTTTTTT. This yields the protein CASSVAGPDEKLFF.